The 30 T cell receptor beta chains in this list originate from one sample, sequenced in a study of cytomegalovirus exposure and HLA in healthy donors. This PCR relied on a set of 60 Vbeta primers and 13 Jbeta primers. TCRdb keeps only in-frame clones here, not all; method: immunoSEQ multiplex PCR. The sample carries approximately 180,000 clones, 80% recorded once. The sample comprised PBMCs. The source is a man in his thirties or forties in good health and CMV-seropositive.

This chain links TRBV4-3 with TRBJ1-2, with D possibly matching TRBD1 (6 bases). The CDR3 loop spans 14 amino acids. From germline, CDR1 is LGHNA and CDR2 YSLEER. V was pared by 0 bases and J by 8 bases, with 13 bases between. The CDR3 DNA reads as TGCGCCAGCAGCCAAGAAAGGACAGCGGGGGGCTACACCTTC. Amino acid sequence: CASSQERTAGGYTF.

The genes are TRBV7-2 and TRBJ2-1, with TRBD2 matching 14 bases. CDR3 length: 17 amino acids. Germline assignment: CDR1 SGHTA and CDR2 FQGNSA. Trimming removed 4 bases from V and 8 bases from J; junction bases left unmatched: 10. The CDR3 loop is CASSSPRLAGGADEQFF. CDR3 coding DNA: TGTGCCAGCAGCTCTCCTCGACTAGCGGGAGGGGCCGATGAGCAGTTCTTC.

The V and J genes are TRBV5-6 and TRBJ2-1; D gene unclear. The CDR3 spans 16 residues. With 0 bases removed from V and 2 bases from J, the gap between germline ends came to 12 bases. CDR1 SGHDT and CDR2 YYEEEE come from the germline V gene. The CDR3 spells CASSLATGVTYNEQFF. In DNA form, the CDR3 reads TGTGCCAGCAGCTTGGCCACGGGTGTGACCTACAATGAGCAGTTCTTC.

J is TRBJ2-2 and V is TRBV7-9; the match to TRBD2 covers 11 bases. Germline V gene lookup returns CDR1 SEHNR and CDR2 FQNEAQ (reference sequence). J was trimmed by 4 bases and V by 5 bases; bases with no gene match: 6. CDR3 length: 16 amino acids. CDR3 DNA: TGTGCCAGCAGCACAACCCTAGCGGGAGGCACCGGGGAGCTGTTTTTT. Its translation is CASSTTLAGGTGELFF.

V gene TRBV5-1 combines with J gene TRBJ1-1, with 8 positions matching TRBD1. This CDR3 is 11 amino acids long. Germline V lookup: CDR1 SGHRS, CDR2 YFSETQ. Trimming at V came to 8 bases and at J to 5 bases, leaving 2 bases not matched to a gene. The CDR3: CASTGGTEAFF. Written as DNA, the CDR3 is TGCGCCAGTACAGGGGGTACTGAAGCTTTCTTT.

The V and J genes are TRBV11-2 and TRBJ1-1; TRBD1 is a possible D gene (5 bases). The CDR3 is 15 amino acids. CDR1 is SGHAT, CDR2 FQNNGV, per germline. The V and J ends lost 5 bases and 4 bases respectively, with 17 bases between them. DNA of the CDR3: TGTGCCAGCAGCCCATTGGGGGGAGAGGGCACTGAAGCTTTCTTT. Protein: CASSPLGGEGTEAFF.

V and J are TRBV7-9 and TRBJ2-2; TRBD1 matches 7 bases. Losses at the gene ends were 7 bases for V and 4 bases for J; bases not matched to a gene: 9. CDR1 SEHNR and CDR2 FQNEAQ come from the germline V gene (reference sequence). This CDR3 spans 15 amino acids. DNA for the CDR3: TGTGCCAGCACCTCGGGACAGCCACTCACCGGGGAGCTGTTTTTT. Protein product: CASTSGQPLTGELFF.

V and J are TRBV30 and TRBJ2-2; TRBD1 might be the D (6 bases). The V gene's germline CDR1 is GTSNPN and CDR2 SVGIG (reference sequence). The V and J ends lost 3 bases and 5 bases respectively, with 10 bases between them. The CDR3 runs 13 residues. Written as DNA, the CDR3 is TGTGCCTGGAGGTACAGGGAAACCGGGGAGCTGTTTTTT. It yields the protein CAWRYRETGELFF.

The chain uses TRBV5-1 and TRBJ2-3; no clear D gene. Trimming cost V 0 bases and J 6 bases, with 5 bases left between them. Germline CDR1 is SGHRS and CDR2 is YFSETQ. The CDR3 has 12 amino acids. The CDR3 DNA reads TGCGCCAGCAGCTTGGCCGTCGATACGCAGTATTTT. Encoded protein: CASSLAVDTQYF.

This clone has just one count. CDR3 nucleotide sequence: TGTGCCAGCTCACCACTAGTCGCAGATACGCAGTATTTT. Its translation: CASSPLVADTQYF. This chain uses TRBV18 with TRBJ2-3, with D uncertain. This CDR3 comprises 13 residues. Trimming stripped 1 base from V and 4 bases from J, with 6 bases between. Germline V gene data show CDR1 as KGHSH and CDR2 as LQKENI.

The rearrangement links TRBV4-3 to TRBJ2-5; TRBD2 is a possible D gene (5 bases). Germline lookup yields CDR1 LGHNA and CDR2 YSLEER. The germline V and J ends were trimmed by 0 bases and 5 bases, with 10 bases remaining between them. The CDR3 consists of 14 residues. The CDR3 bases are TGCGCCAGCAGCCAAGAACTAGGGCCGGAGACCCAGTACTTC. Protein: CASSQELGPETQYF.

This clone was seen more than once but under ten times. The chain joins TRBV10-1 to TRBJ2-1, with a weak D call TRBD1 (5 bases). The germline V gene has CDR1 WNHNN and CDR2 SYGVQD (reference sequence). V was shortened by 6 bases and J by 1 base, with 7 bases between the two germline ends. The CDR3 runs to 13 residues. CDR3 loop: CASSDSSYNEQFF. The CDR3 coding sequence is TGCGCCAGCAGCGACAGTTCCTACAATGAGCAGTTCTTC.

The chain uses TRBV7-8 and TRBJ2-5; 12 bases map to TRBD2. The CDR3 extends over 17 amino acids. Germline CDR1 is SGHVS and CDR2 is FQNEAQ. V trimming: 0 bases; J trimming: 7 bases; junction bases outside the gene matches: 9. CDR3 region: CASSLALLAGGPGTQYF. The CDR3 coding sequence is TGTGCCAGCAGCTTAGCGCTACTAGCGGGAGGTCCAGGGACCCAGTACTTC.

The V gene is TRBV6-1, the J gene TRBJ2-5, with TRBD2 matching 7 bases. V was clipped by 7 bases and J by 5 bases; unmatched bases: 13. Per germline, CDR1 MNHNS and CDR2 SASEGT. CDR3 size: 15 residues. The CDR3 loop is CASKGGGWVWETQYF. The CDR3 DNA sequence: TGTGCCAGCAAAGGCGGGGGATGGGTTTGGGAGACCCAGTACTTC.

This clone was counted a single time. The chain links TRBV15 to TRBJ2-2; no firm D call. Germline CDR1 reads LNHNV; CDR2 reads YYDKDF (reference sequence). The CDR3 extends over 13 amino acids. Trimming took 4 bases from V and 1 from J, leaving 4 bases between them. The CDR3 DNA follows: TGTGCCACCAGCATGAGGAACACCGGGGAGCTGTTTTTT. Its protein product is CATSMRNTGELFF.

CDR3 DNA sequence: TGTGCCAGCAAATCAAGTTCCGGGACAGGGCTAGCTTTCTTT. Translating gives CASKSSSGTGLAFF. The genes are TRBV2 and TRBJ1-1; 9 bases map to TRBD1. With V trimmed by 7 bases and J by 10 bases, 13 bases remained unmatched. Germline CDR1 and CDR2: SNHLY and FYNNEI. CDR3 size: 14 residues.

The chain carries TRBV7-9 and TRBJ2-7; 12 bases align to TRBD1. Germline V gives CDR1 SEHNR, CDR2 FQNEAQ (reference sequence). V gave up 11 bases and J gave up 3 bases; unmatched junction bases: 14. The CDR3 runs 16 residues. CDR3 loop: CAAWSPGQGANYEQYF. In DNA form, the CDR3 reads TGTGCCGCGTGGTCGCCGGGACAGGGGGCCAACTACGAGCAGTACTTC.

Here the CDR3 reads CASSSSLYGYTF. Here the CDR3 DNA reads TGTGCCAGCAGCTCATCACTCTATGGCTACACCTTC. The chain links TRBV5-5 to TRBJ1-2, with D uncertain. Germline-derived CDR1 and CDR2 are SGHKS and YYEKEE (reference sequence). Between the trimmed V and J ends, which lost 3 bases and 4 bases, there was a span of 7 bases. This CDR3 contains 12 residues.

The genes are TRBV30 and TRBJ2-2; D is undetermined. The germline gives CDR1 GTSNPN, CDR2 SVGIG (reference sequence). This CDR3 spans 11 amino acids. Trimming stripped 2 bases from V and 6 bases from J, with 4 bases between. DNA of the CDR3: TGTGCCTGGAGTTCAGCCGGGGAGCTGTTTTTT. Its protein is CAWSSAGELFF.

This chain links TRBV6-1 with TRBJ1-1; the D is unclear. CDR1 and CDR2 from the germline V gene are MNHNS and SASEGT. Trimming left V 4 bases short and J 0 bases short, with 12 bases between. The CDR3 totals 15 residues. The CDR3 nucleotides read TGTGCCAGCAGTGCGTACCGAACTTTGAACACTGAAGCTTTCTTT. Protein: CASSAYRTLNTEAFF.

This chain connects TRBV28 to TRBJ2-3, with 11 nucleotides matching TRBD2. V dropped 5 bases and J dropped 4; count of bases not matched to a gene: 5. Germline lookup yields CDR1 MDHEN and CDR2 SYDVKM. This CDR3 has 15 amino acids. The chain's CDR3 is CASSRSGRGADTQYF. In DNA, the CDR3 is TGTGCCAGCAGTCGTAGCGGGAGGGGAGCAGATACGCAGTATTTT.

The genes are TRBV9 and TRBJ1-3, with D perhaps TRBD1 (5 bases). The CDR3 has 17 amino acids. CDR1 SGDLS and CDR2 YYNGEE come from the germline V gene. Trimming took 3 bases from V and 0 from J, leaving 16 bases between them. As DNA, the CDR3 is TGTGCCAGCAGCGCTCCCAGACAGTTAGACTCTGGAAACACCATATATTTT. Its protein product is CASSAPRQLDSGNTIYF.

The V gene is TRBV10-1, the J gene TRBJ1-3, with D possibly being TRBD1 (5 bases). Germline V lookup: CDR1 WNHNN, CDR2 SYGVQD (reference sequence). Trimming cost V 5 bases and J 0 bases, with 8 bases left between them. This CDR3 has 14 amino acids. CDR3 bases: TGCGCCAGCAGTCCTGACAGCTCTGGAAACACCATATATTTT. It yields the protein CASSPDSSGNTIYF.

This clone was detected only a few times. The rearrangement uses TRBV5-1 and TRBJ2-1; TRBD2 matches 10 bases. V dropped 0 bases and J dropped 6; count of bases not matched to a gene: 6. CDR1 is SGHRS and CDR2 is YFSETQ in the germline V gene. This CDR3 is built from 16 residues. CDR3 DNA: TGCGCCAGCAGCTTGGAACTAGCGGGAAGGGGCAATGAGCAGTTCTTC. This encodes CASSLELAGRGNEQFF.

The sample holds one count of this clone. The chain joins TRBV28 to TRBJ2-5; tentatively, D is TRBD2 (5 bases). The length of the CDR3 is 12 residues. Germline V gene lookup returns CDR1 MDHEN and CDR2 SYDVKM. The V gene lost 3 bases and the J gene lost 7 bases, with 9 bases spanning the gap. The CDR3 is CASSLSRATQYF. The CDR3 nucleotides read TGTGCCAGCAGTTTGTCGAGGGCGACCCAGTACTTC.

The chain carries TRBV10-1 and TRBJ2-7, with 8 bases lining up with TRBD2. Trimming at V came to 3 bases and at J to 3 bases, leaving 4 bases not matched to a gene. This CDR3 has 14 residues. Germline CDR1 reads WNHNN; CDR2 reads SYGVQD (reference sequence). The CDR3 reads CASSDLAGSYEQYF. The DNA for the CDR3 is TGCGCCAGCAGTGATCTAGCGGGCAGCTACGAGCAGTACTTC.

The chain is built from TRBV5-1 and TRBJ2-7; 9 positions agree with TRBD2. The V segment lost 0 bases and the J segment 2 bases; nucleotides outside the gene matches: 15. Germline CDR1 SGHRS, CDR2 YFSETQ. This CDR3 region has 19 residues. Here the CDR3 reads CASSLESTGPSGETYEQYF. CDR3 sequence (DNA): TGCGCCAGCAGCTTGGAGTCTACCGGCCCTAGCGGGGAAACCTACGAGCAGTACTTC.

This clone was seen a single time. The chain couples TRBV5-4 to TRBJ2-5; 10 bases are a match to TRBD2. CDR3 length: 17 amino acids. The J segment lost 1 base and the V segment lost 1 base, leaving 7 bases of the junction unmatched. CDR1 and CDR2 (germline): SGHNT, YYREEE (reference sequence). The CDR3 coding sequence is TGTGCCAGCAGCTTGTTTTGGACTAGCGGTCTCCAAGAGACCCAGTACTTC. Protein: CASSLFWTSGLQETQYF.

The rearrangement uses TRBV13 and TRBJ2-5; 8 bases fit TRBD2. The CDR3 sequence is 15 residues long. The germline gives CDR1 PRHDT, CDR2 FYEKMQ (reference sequence). Trimming cost V 0 bases and J 6 bases; bases outside gene matches: 6. CDR3 sequence: CASSLGPSGRQTQYF. In DNA form, the CDR3 reads TGTGCCAGCAGCTTAGGTCCCAGCGGGAGACAGACCCAGTACTTC.

The chain combines TRBV9 with TRBJ2-7; 7 bases map to TRBD1. J was trimmed by 6 bases and V by 1 base; bases with no gene match: 13. CDR3 length: 16 amino acids. Germline loops: CDR1 SGDLS, CDR2 YYNGEE. CDR3 coding DNA: TGTGCCAGCAGCGTATCGCGAAGCTCGACAGGGAGCGAGCAGTACTTC. Amino acids: CASSVSRSSTGSEQYF.